These T cell receptor beta chains were read from a single sample in a study of blood T cell repertoires in COVID-19. Clones were read by immunoSEQ multiplex PCR, and TCRdb kept only the in-frame ones, dropping some. The repertoire holds some 100,000 clones, with about 90% as singletons. What was sequenced was peripheral blood. The origin of the receptors is a man aged 50 or older with COVID-19, enrolled during active disease. Each CDR3 is given with its conserved first and last residue. A D gene is named only where the DNA matches it firmly. Only some rows state a clone size, as once, few, many or a class for expanded clones.

J gene	V gene	clone size	CDR3 length	D gene	CDR3 protein	CDR3 DNA
TRBJ1-1	TRBV24-1	few	14	-	CATKSQPGMTEAFF	TGTGCCACCAAGTCCCAGCCGGGAATGACTGAAGCTTTCTTT
TRBJ2-5	TRBV24-1	-	14	TRBD2	CATSDRTGGQTQYF	TGTGCCACCAGTGACCGCACGGGGGGGCAGACCCAGTACTTC
TRBJ2-1	TRBV11-2	-	15	-	CASSLLGVADNEQFF	TGTGCCAGCAGCTTATTGGGGGTAGCGGACAATGAGCAGTTCTTC
TRBJ1-2	TRBV3-1/TRBV3-2	-	12	-	CASSHLSGGYTF	TGTGCCAGCAGCCACCTATCGGGGGGCTACACCTTC
TRBJ2-1	TRBV9	-	11	-	CASSVTDEQFF	TGTGCCAGCAGCGTAACGGATGAGCAGTTCTTC
TRBJ2-3	TRBV28	-	18	TRBD1	CASSFLTGALLSTDTQYF	TGTGCCAGCAGTTTTCTTACAGGGGCTCTCCTTAGCACAGATACGCAGTATTTT
TRBJ2-7	TRBV7-2	-	15	TRBD1	CASSLGQGGVGEQYF	TGTGCCAGCAGCTTAGGACAGGGTGGGGTAGGCGAGCAGTACTTC
TRBJ1-1	TRBV6-1	-	13	-	CASSDGKNTEAFF	TGTGCCAGCAGTGACGGGAAGAACACTGAAGCTTTCTTT
TRBJ1-1	TRBV4-3	-	13	-	CASSRLERAEAFF	TGCGCCAGCAGCCGGCTGGAGCGGGCTGAAGCTTTCTTT
TRBJ1-5	TRBV19	few	16	-	CASSIGQGRGNQPQHF	TGTGCCAGTAGTATAGGCCAGGGGCGAGGCAATCAGCCCCAGCATTTT
TRBJ2-7	TRBV19	-	17	TRBD2	CASSRTSGGLSSYEQYF	TGTGCCAGTAGTAGGACTAGCGGGGGGCTGAGCTCCTACGAGCAGTACTTC
TRBJ2-7	TRBV30	-	15	TRBD1	CAWAGGQGVSYEQYF	TGTGCCTGGGCCGGTGGGCAGGGGGTGTCCTACGAGCAGTACTTC
TRBJ2-5	TRBV5-4	once	16	TRBD2	CASSKGTSGIKETQYF	TGTGCCAGCAGCAAAGGGACTAGCGGAATCAAAGAGACCCAGTACTTC
TRBJ2-5	TRBV5-1	-	14	TRBD1	CASSLGTGEKVQYF	TGCGCCAGCAGCTTGGGGACAGGGGAAAAGGTCCAGTACTTC
TRBJ1-2	TRBV6-5	-	12	TRBD1	CATGQISYGYTF	TGTGCCACGGGACAGATTAGCTATGGCTACACCTTC
TRBJ1-2	TRBV6-5	-	12	-	CASSDLKAGYTF	TGTGCCAGCAGCGACTTAAAGGCTGGCTACACCTTC
TRBJ2-7	TRBV7-8	-	14	TRBD1	CASSLGTGLGEQYF	TGTGCCAGCAGCTTAGGGACAGGGCTGGGCGAGCAGTACTTC
TRBJ1-1	TRBV27	once	13	-	CASNSQGSTEAFF	TGTGCCAGCAACTCACAGGGTTCCACTGAAGCTTTCTTT
TRBJ1-1	TRBV11-2	-	14	TRBD1	CASSKVQGVTEAFF	TGTGCCAGCAGCAAGGTCCAGGGGGTGACTGAAGCTTTCTTT
TRBJ1-6	TRBV25-1	few	13	-	CASSEWANSPLHF	TGTGCCAGCAGTGAATGGGCTAATTCACCCCTCCACTTT
TRBJ1-1	TRBV5-1	few	15	TRBD1	CASSFDRVLNTEAFF	TGCGCCAGCAGCTTTGACAGGGTTTTGAACACTGAAGCTTTCTTT
TRBJ2-3	TRBV18	-	15	TRBD1	CASSPRQGSTDTQYF	TGTGCCAGCTCACCCCGACAGGGGAGCACAGATACGCAGTATTTT
TRBJ2-3	TRBV10-3	-	13	-	CAISGLERDTQYF	TGTGCCATCAGTGGGTTAGAGAGAGATACGCAGTATTTT
TRBJ2-1	TRBV13	-	17	TRBD2	CASSLYVLTSGGYEQFF	TGTGCCAGCAGCTTATATGTGTTGACTAGCGGGGGATATGAGCAGTTCTTC
TRBJ2-1	TRBV5-5	-	15	TRBD1	CASSLLGQGFNEQFF	TGTGCCAGCAGCTTACTAGGACAGGGATTCAATGAGCAGTTCTTC
TRBJ2-3	TRBV28	-	13	TRBD1	CASGTGIVDTQYF	TGTGCCAGCGGGACAGGGATTGTTGATACGCAGTATTTT